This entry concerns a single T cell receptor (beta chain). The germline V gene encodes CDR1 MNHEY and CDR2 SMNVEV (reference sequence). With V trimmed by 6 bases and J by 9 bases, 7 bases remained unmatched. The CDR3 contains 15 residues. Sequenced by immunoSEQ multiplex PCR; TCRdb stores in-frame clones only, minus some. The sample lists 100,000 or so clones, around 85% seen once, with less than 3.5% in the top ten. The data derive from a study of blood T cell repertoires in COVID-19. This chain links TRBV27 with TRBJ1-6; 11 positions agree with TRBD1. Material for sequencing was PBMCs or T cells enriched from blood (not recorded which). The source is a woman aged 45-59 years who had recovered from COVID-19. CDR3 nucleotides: TGTGCCAGCAGCCGTGGGGGGACAGGGGGTTCACCCCTCCACTTT. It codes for CASSRGGTGGSPLHF.